The entry that follows covers one TCR beta chain sequence. These data are taken from a study of blood T cell repertoires in COVID-19. Background on the study: From the United States, Italy and Spain came samples of acute and convalescent COVID-19. Nucleic acid was either cDNA or gDNA, and it came from T cells, B-cell-depleted T cells, or PBMCs.

Source study methods: Scientists estimated how many nucleated cells there were by amplifying reference gene primers. Produced via immunoSEQ multiplex PCR; TCRdb's table is partial and in-frame only. V, J and clone size derive from that table, while D and trimming were established from the DNA sequence. Counted here are approximately 86,000 clones, 80% occurring once; the ten biggest clones make up 10%. V lost 1 base, J lost 4 bases, and 14 bases lay in between. CDR1 and CDR2 (germline): LGHDT, YNNKEL (reference sequence). The CDR3 spans 15 residues. V is TRBV3-1 (or the pseudogene TRBV3-2) and J is TRBJ2-7, with a weak D call TRBD2 (5 bases). This sequence was found in a woman in her 70s with acute or convalescent COVID-19. Material: peripheral blood. The CDR3 region is CASSQGTSPRYEQYF. The CDR3 nucleotides are TGTGCCAGCAGCCAAGGGACTTCCCCTAGGTACGAGCAGTACTTC.